These 12 T cell receptor beta chains share one sample of origin, sequenced in a study of blood T cell repertoires in COVID-19. Produced via immunoSEQ multiplex PCR; TCRdb's table is partial and in-frame only. The sample carries a few hundred thousand clones, roughly 86% recorded once. Sequencing was done on a sample of peripheral blood. The receptors were gathered from a woman aged 45 to 65 with COVID-19, enrolled during active disease.

This clone has a single count. J is TRBJ2-1 and V is TRBV7-8, with D possibly matching TRBD2 (6 bases). V was cut by 0 bases and J by 13 bases, with 22 bases left in between. Looked up from germline, CDR1 is SGHVS and CDR2 is FQNEAQ. The CDR3 loop spans 16 amino acids. The CDR3 bases are TGTGCCAGCAGCTTAGCGAGGAGGGTTTCAACAATGAAACAGTTCTTC. Amino acids: CASSLARRVSTMKQFF.

The rearrangement joins TRBV7-3 to TRBJ2-1; possibly TRBD2 for D (6 bases). CDR1 and CDR2 (germline): SGHTA, FQGTGA. The CDR3 spans 12 residues. Trimming left V 6 bases short and J 8 bases short, with 11 bases between. CDR3 nucleotide sequence: TGTGCCAGCAGGGGCCCGGGAGATGAGCAGTTCTTC. Amino acids: CASRGPGDEQFF.

Only a few counts were recorded for this clone. The chain joins TRBV24-1 to TRBJ1-2, with a possible D match to TRBD1 (6 bases). The germline CDR1 and CDR2 sequences are KGHDR and SFDVKD. The CDR3 runs 14 residues. V lost 7 bases, J lost 1 base, and 12 bases lay in between. CDR3 DNA sequence: TGTGCCACCAGCACAGGGAGCGGTAACTATGGCTACACCTTC. Protein: CATSTGSGNYGYTF.

This chain uses TRBV9 with TRBJ1-1; a possible D gene is TRBD1 (5 bases). With 3 bases removed from V and 2 bases from J, the gap between germline ends came to 17 bases. Germline lookup yields CDR1 SGDLS and CDR2 YYNGEE. This CDR3 has 16 amino acids. CDR3 region: CASSATRDSTNTEAFF. For the CDR3, the DNA is TGTGCCAGCAGCGCGACTAGGGACTCAACAAACACTGAAGCTTTCTTT.

This clone occurred a few times. The rearrangement links TRBV12-2 to TRBJ1-5; the tabulated D call, TRBD1, remains unverified against the DNA. TRBV12-2 is a pseudogene segment. This CDR3 is 16 amino acids long. The DNA for the CDR3 is TGTGCAAGTCGCCCTAAGACAGGGGGTATAGATCAGCCCCAGCATTTT. Encoded protein: CASRPKTGGIDQPQHF.

The table lists this clone with a few counts. V and J are TRBV19 and TRBJ1-5; no clear D gene. The CDR3 is 13 amino acids. The germline V and J ends were trimmed by 3 bases and 5 bases, with 8 bases remaining between them. Germline loops: CDR1 LNHDA, CDR2 SQIVND (reference sequence). This chain's CDR3 is CASSIGGHQPQHF. The DNA of the CDR3 is TGTGCCAGTAGTATCGGAGGGCATCAGCCCCAGCATTTT.

The chain employs TRBV9 and TRBJ2-3; D perhaps matches TRBD2 (5 bases). The V and J ends lost 3 bases and 2 bases respectively, with 16 bases between them. CDR3 length: 16 amino acids. Germline V gene sequence: CDR1 SGDLS, CDR2 YYNGEE. CDR3 loop: CASSGPRLADTDTQYF. The CDR3, as DNA: TGTGCCAGCAGCGGCCCGAGGCTAGCCGACACAGATACGCAGTATTTT.

This clone was detected once. The DNA of the CDR3 is TGTGCCAGTAGTCCAGCCACAGGGGGCCAAGATACGCAGTATTTT. Translated: CASSPATGGQDTQYF. The chain employs TRBV19 and TRBJ2-3, with 9 bases aligning to TRBD1. Trimming cost V 5 bases and J 5 bases; bases outside gene matches: 8. Germline V gene sequence: CDR1 LNHDA, CDR2 SQIVND (reference sequence). The CDR3 covers 15 residues.

This clone is a singleton in its sample. This sequence joins TRBV3-1 (or the pseudogene TRBV3-2) and TRBJ1-3, with D unclear. Trimming removed 1 base at V and 4 bases at J, with 8 bases between. Germline V CDR1 and CDR2: LGHDT, YNNKEL (reference sequence). This CDR3 has 14 residues. CDR3 protein: CASSQGGLGNTIYF. The CDR3 DNA sequence: TGTGCCAGCAGCCAAGGAGGGTTAGGAAACACCATATATTTT.

This clone showed up just once. The rearrangement joins TRBV11-2 to TRBJ2-1; the D gene is possibly TRBD2 (5 bases). Germline V lookup: CDR1 SGHAT, CDR2 FQNNGV. The V gene lost 0 bases and the J gene lost 2 bases, with 14 bases spanning the gap. The CDR3 has 17 amino acids. The CDR3 loop reads CASSLDNAGWPYNEQFF. The CDR3 DNA sequence: TGTGCCAGCAGCTTAGATAACGCGGGTTGGCCCTACAATGAGCAGTTCTTC.

The chain joins TRBV11-2 to TRBJ2-1, with D hard to call. V lost 1 base and J lost 6, with 7 bases in between. The CDR3 has 13 residues. Germline CDR1 reads SGHAT; CDR2 reads FQNNGV. In DNA form, the CDR3 reads TGTGCCAGCAGCTTAGGCCCACTCAATGAGCAGTTCTTC. Encoded protein: CASSLGPLNEQFF.

The rearrangement links TRBV4-3 to TRBJ2-7; maybe TRBD2 (6 bases). Trimming stripped 0 bases from V and 0 bases from J, with 12 bases between. This CDR3 region has 16 residues. The germline V gene has CDR1 LGHNA and CDR2 YSLEER. The CDR3, as DNA: TGCGCCAGCAGCCAAGAGGTCAGCGGGTACTCCTACGAGCAGTACTTC. Its protein is CASSQEVSGYSYEQYF.